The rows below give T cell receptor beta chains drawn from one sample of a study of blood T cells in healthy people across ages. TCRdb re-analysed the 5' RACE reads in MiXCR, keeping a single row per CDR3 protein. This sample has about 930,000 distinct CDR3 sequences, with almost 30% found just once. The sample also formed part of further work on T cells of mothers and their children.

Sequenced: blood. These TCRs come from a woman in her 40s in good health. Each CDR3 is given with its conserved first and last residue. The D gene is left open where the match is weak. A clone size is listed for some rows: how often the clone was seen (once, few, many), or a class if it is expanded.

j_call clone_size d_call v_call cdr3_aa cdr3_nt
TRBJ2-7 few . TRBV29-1 CSVGGSGIYEQYF TGCAGCGTTGGGGGCTCCGGGATTTACGAGCAGTACTTC
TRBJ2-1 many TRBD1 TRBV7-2 CASSFDRGGNEQFF TGTGCCAGCAGCTTCGACAGGGGGGGCAATGAGCAGTTCTTC
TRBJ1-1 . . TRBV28 CASILGGMNTEAFF .
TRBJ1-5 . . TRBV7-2 CASSLRATLDQPQHF TGTGCCAGCAGCTTGAGGGCGACGCTTGATCAGCCCCAGCATTTT
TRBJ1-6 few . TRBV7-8 CASSLLDFNSPLHF TGTGCCAGCAGCCTTCTGGATTTTAATTCACCCCTCCACTTT
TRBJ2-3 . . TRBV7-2 CASSLGRVRGDTQYF TGTGCCAGCAGCTTGGGACGAGTTAGGGGGGATACGCAGTATTTT
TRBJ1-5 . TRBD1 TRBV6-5 CASSLHGTGGNQPQHF TGTGCCAGCAGTCTACACGGGACAGGGGGCAATCAGCCCCAGCATTTT
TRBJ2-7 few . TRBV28 CASRSDSPVGQYF TGTGCCAGCAGGTCGGACAGCCCTGTGGGGCAGTACTTC
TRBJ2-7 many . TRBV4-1 CASSQEAQSSYEQYF TGCGCCAGCAGCCAAGAGGCGCAGAGCTCCTACGAGCAGTACTTC
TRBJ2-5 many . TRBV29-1 CSVEYFGQKETQYF TGCAGCGTAGAATACTTTGGACAGAAAGAGACCCAGTACTTC
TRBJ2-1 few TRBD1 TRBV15 CATSSRDRGRHFYNEQFF TGTGCCACCAGCAGCCGGGACAGGGGCCGCCATTTCTACAATGAGCAGTTCTTC
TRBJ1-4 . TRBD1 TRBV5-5 CASRSGTGNEKLFF TGTGCCAGCAGATCCGGGACAGGCAATGAAAAACTGTTTTTT
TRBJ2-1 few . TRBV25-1 CASSESGRAYEQFF TGTGCCAGCAGTGAATCAGGGCGAGCCTACGAGCAGTTCTTC
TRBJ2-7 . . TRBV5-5 CASSLEGTAALQYF TGTGCCAGCAGCTTGGAGGGTACAGCGGCCCTGCAGTACTTC
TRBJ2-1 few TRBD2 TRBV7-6 CASSFSGGAKNEQFF TGTGCCAGCAGTTTTAGCGGGGGGGCCAAGAATGAGCAGTTCTTC
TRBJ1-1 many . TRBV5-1 CASSLSGTDTEAFF TGCGCCAGCAGCTTATCCGGGACTGATACCGAAGCTTTCTTT
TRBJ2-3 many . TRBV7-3 CASSFIDTDTQYF TGTGCCAGCAGCTTCATAGATACAGATACGCAGTATTTT
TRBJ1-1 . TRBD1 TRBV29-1 CSVQRGTGITEAFF TGCAGCGTTCAGCGCGGGACAGGGATCACTGAAGCTTTCTTT
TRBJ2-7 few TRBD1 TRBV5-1 CASSLPGQAPGEQYF TGCGCCAGCAGCTTGCCGGGACAGGCCCCCGGCGAGCAGTACTTC
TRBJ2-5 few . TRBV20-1 CSARATGGLATQYF TGCAGTGCTAGAGCAACCGGGGGGCTGGCGACCCAGTACTTC
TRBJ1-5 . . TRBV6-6 CASADIQGNNQPQHF TGTGCCAGCGCCGATATACAGGGCAACAATCAGCCCCAGCATTTT
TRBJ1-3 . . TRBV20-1 CSARNVIANTIYF TGCAGTGCTAGAAATGTAATCGCGAACACCATATATTTT
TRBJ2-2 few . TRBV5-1 CASSLDGSNTGELFF TGCGCCAGCAGCTTGGACGGGTCGAACACCGGGGAGCTGTTTTTT
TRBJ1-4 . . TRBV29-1 CSGFWANEKLFF TGCAGCGGCTTTTGGGCAAATGAAAAACTGTTTTTT
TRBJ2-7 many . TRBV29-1 CSVVWVRAEYEQYF TGCAGCGTTGTATGGGTGCGGGCAGAGTACGAGCAGTACTTC
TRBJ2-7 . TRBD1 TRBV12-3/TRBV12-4 CASSPPGKTGTEQYF TGTGCCAGCAGCCCTCCCGGAAAGACAGGGACCGAGCAGTACTTC
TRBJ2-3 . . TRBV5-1 CASSLYEGGRHENTDTQYF TGCGCCAGCAGCTTGTATGAGGGGGGCAGACATGAAAACACAGATACGCAGTATTTT
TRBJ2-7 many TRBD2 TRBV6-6 CASTWTSGDNYEQYF TGTGCCAGCACATGGACTAGCGGGGACAACTACGAGCAGTACTTC
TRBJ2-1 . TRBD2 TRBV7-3 CASSQLAGGNEQFF TGTGCCAGCAGCCAACTAGCGGGGGGTAATGAGCAGTTCTTC
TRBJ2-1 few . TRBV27 CASSFLGREETQFF TGTGCCAGCAGTTTTCTCGGGCGGGAAGAGACCCAGTTCTTC
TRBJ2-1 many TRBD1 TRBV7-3 CASSSGTVLSSYNEQFF TGTGCCAGCAGCTCCGGGACAGTACTAAGCTCCTACAATGAGCAGTTCTTC
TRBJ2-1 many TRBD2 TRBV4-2 CASSLGASGGPYNEQFF TGTGCCAGCAGCCTAGGGGCTAGCGGGGGGCCATACAATGAGCAGTTCTTC
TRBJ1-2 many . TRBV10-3 CAISENFGPPYGYTF TGTGCCATCAGTGAAAATTTCGGACCCCCCTATGGCTACACCTTC
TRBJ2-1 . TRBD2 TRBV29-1 CSVEVAAGGEFF TGCAGCGTTGAAGTTGCAGCGGGGGGGGAGTTCTTC
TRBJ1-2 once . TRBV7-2 CASSLEEAGYYGYTF TGTGCCAGCAGCTTAGAGGAGGCGGGGTACTATGGCTACACCTTC
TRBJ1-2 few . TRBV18 CAGSPPQGYGYTF TGTGCCGGCTCACCACCACAGGGATATGGCTACACCTTC
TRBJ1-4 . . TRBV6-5 CASSRQPGEKLFF TGTGCCAGCAGTCGACAGCCAGGCGAAAAACTGTTTTTT
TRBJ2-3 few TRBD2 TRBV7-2 CASSLRAGGDTQYF TGTGCCAGCAGCTTAAGAGCGGGGGGAGATACGCAGTATTTT
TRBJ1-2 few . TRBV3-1 CASSQEPANYGYTF TGTGCCAGCAGCCAAGAGCCGGCTAACTATGGCTACACCTTC
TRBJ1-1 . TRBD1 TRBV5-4 CASSLAGGKAFF TGTGCCAGCAGTTTGGCAGGGGGAAAAGCTTTCTTT
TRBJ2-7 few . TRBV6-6 CASRERQQTYEQYF TGTGCCAGCAGAGAGAGACAGCAAACCTACGAGCAGTACTTC
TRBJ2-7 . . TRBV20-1 CSARKSADDEQYF TGCAGTGCTAGAAAATCGGCGGACGACGAGCAGTACTTC
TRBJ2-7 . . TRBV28 CASSLPRARYEQYF TGTGCCAGCAGTTTACCCAGGGCAAGGTACGAGCAGTACTTC
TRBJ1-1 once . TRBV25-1 CASSWGQAEAFF TGTGCCAGCAGTTGGGGGCAGGCTGAAGCTTTCTTT
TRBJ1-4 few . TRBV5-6 CASSLAGTYEKLFF TGTGCCAGCAGCTTGGCCGGGACGTATGAAAAACTGTTTTTT
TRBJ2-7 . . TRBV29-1 CSVGDGSSYEQYF TGCAGCGTTGGCGACGGGAGCTCCTACGAGCAGTACTTC
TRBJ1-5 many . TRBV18 CASSPGGGQPQHF TGTGCCAGCTCACCGGGGGGCGGTCAGCCCCAGCATTTT
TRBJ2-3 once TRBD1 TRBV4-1 CTSSQDGTGGVDTQYF TGCACCAGCAGCCAAGACGGGACAGGGGGCGTAGATACGCAGTATTTT
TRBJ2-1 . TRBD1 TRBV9 CASSVTGTGWNEQFF TGTGCCAGCAGCGTAACTGGGACAGGGTGGAATGAGCAGTTCTTC
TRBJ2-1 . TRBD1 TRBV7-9 CASSLPTGGSYNEQFF TGTGCCAGCAGCTTACCCACAGGGGGGTCCTACAATGAGCAGTTCTTC
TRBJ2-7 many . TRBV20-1 CSARGESVSYEQYF TGCAGTGCTAGAGGAGAAAGCGTGTCCTACGAGCAGTACTTC